This T cell receptor beta chain was captured in a study of T-cell memory formation after mild COVID-19. Background on the study: TCR clusters were largely donor specific. Study results and caveats: The study detected some responding clones in pre-infection memory, suggesting cross-reactive memory joined. Clones that contracted clustered mainly in CM and EM if CD4+ and in EMRA if CD8+.

The authors produced TCR alpha and TCR beta cDNA libraries with sample barcodes and UMIs by 5'RACE using constant-segment primers. One entry per CDR3 protein results from TCRdb running MiXCR on the 5' RACE reads. The sample includes 250,000 to 300,000 distinct CDR3 sequences, 15% to 20% of them seen just once. This clonotype was picked up many times. Its antigen is undetermined. The material sequenced was PBMCs or a T cell subset sorted from them (not recorded which). The source of this sequence is a man aged 18 to 29 who had mild COVID-19 (a few samples of this study predate the infection). Cell type and time point are not known.

CDR3 sequence: CASSSLGADYEQYF. The CDR3 DNA is TGTGCCAGCAGCTCGCTAGGTGCGGACTACGAGCAGTACTTC. The gene calls are TRBV7-9 and TRBJ2-7, with no clear D. V gave up 4 bases and J gave up 3 bases, with 13 bases separating them. CDR1 is SEHNR, CDR2 FQNEAQ, per germline (reference sequence). The CDR3 extends over 14 amino acids. The full variable domain, with the rest looked up from reference TRBV7-9 and TRBJ2-7, is DTGVSQNPRHKITKRGQNVTFRCDPISEHNRLYWYRQTLGQGPEFLTYFQNEAQLEKSRLLSDRFSAERPKGSFSTLEIQRTEQGDSAMYLCASSSLGADYEQYFGPGTRLTVT.